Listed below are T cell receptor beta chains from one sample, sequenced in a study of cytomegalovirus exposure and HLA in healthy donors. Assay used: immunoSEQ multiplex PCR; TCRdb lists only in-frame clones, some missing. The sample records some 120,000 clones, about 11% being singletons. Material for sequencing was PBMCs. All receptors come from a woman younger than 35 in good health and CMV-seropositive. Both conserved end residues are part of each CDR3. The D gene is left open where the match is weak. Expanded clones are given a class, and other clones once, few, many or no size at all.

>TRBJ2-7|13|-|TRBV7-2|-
CASRGYPSYEQYF
TGTGCCAGCAGGGGCTACCCGTCCTACGAGCAGTACTTC
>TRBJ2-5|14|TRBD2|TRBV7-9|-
CASGTGLGGETQYF
TGTGCCAGCGGAACGGGACTAGGAGGGGAGACCCAGTACTTC
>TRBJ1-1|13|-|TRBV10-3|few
CALRSGTNTEAFF
TGTGCCTTAAGGTCAGGCACGAACACTGAAGCTTTCTTT
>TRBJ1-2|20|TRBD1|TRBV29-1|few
CSVESRAVRTGPLLWYGYTF
TGCAGCGTTGAGAGTCGGGCGGTAAGGACAGGGCCGCTCCTATGGTATGGCTACACCTTC
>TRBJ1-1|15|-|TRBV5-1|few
CASSYYGRDTEEAFF
TGCGCCAGCAGTTATTATGGACGGGACACCGAAGAAGCTTTCTTT
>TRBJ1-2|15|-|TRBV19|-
CASSTRLGGDYGYTF
TGTGCCAGTAGTACAAGACTGGGGGGGGACTATGGCTACACCTTC
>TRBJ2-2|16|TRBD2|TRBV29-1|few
CSTGLAGGPGTGELFF
TGCAGCACGGGACTAGCGGGGGGCCCGGGCACCGGGGAGCTGTTTTTT
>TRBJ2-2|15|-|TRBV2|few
CASSEGLSNTGELFF
TGTGCCAGCAGTGAAGGACTTTCCAACACCGGGGAGCTGTTTTTT
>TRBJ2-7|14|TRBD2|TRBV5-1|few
CASSTSGANYEQYF
TGCGCCAGCAGTACTAGCGGAGCTAACTACGAGCAGTACTTC
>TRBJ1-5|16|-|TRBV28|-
CASSSGRSSGNQPQHF
TGTGCCAGCAGTTCAGGACGTTCCAGCGGAAATCAGCCCCAGCATTTT
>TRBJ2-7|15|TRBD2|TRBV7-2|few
CASSLSRAGVGEQYF
TGTGCCAGCAGCTTATCCCGAGCGGGAGTCGGCGAGCAGTACTTC
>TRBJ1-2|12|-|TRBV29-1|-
CSVDWQNYGYTF
TGCAGCGTTGACTGGCAAAACTATGGCTACACCTTC
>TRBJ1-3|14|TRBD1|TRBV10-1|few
CASSRDRIGDTIYF
TGCGCCAGCAGCAGGGACAGGATAGGGGACACCATATATTTT
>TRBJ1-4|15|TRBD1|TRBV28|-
CASSTQPGQGQKLFF
TGTGCCAGCAGTACCCAACCGGGACAGGGGCAGAAACTGTTTTTT
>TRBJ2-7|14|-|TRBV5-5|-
CASSLAYRVDEQYF
TGTGCCAGCAGCTTGGCCTACAGAGTTGACGAGCAGTACTTC
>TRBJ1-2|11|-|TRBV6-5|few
CASKMGLGYTF
TGCGCCAGCAAGATGGGACTTGGCTACACCTTC
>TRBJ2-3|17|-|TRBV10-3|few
CAISESKPRGPTDTQYF
TGTGCCATCAGTGAGTCGAAGCCTAGAGGCCCGACAGATACGCAGTATTTT
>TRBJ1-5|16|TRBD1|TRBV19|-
CASSPTGARGNQPQHF
TGTGCCAGTAGTCCTACAGGGGCAAGAGGCAATCAGCCCCAGCATTTT
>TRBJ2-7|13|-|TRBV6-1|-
CASSPGTAYEQYF
TGTGCCAGCAGCCCTGGTACTGCATACGAGCAGTACTTC
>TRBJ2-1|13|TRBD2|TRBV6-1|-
CASRGGSWFEQFF
TGTGCCAGCAGAGGCGGGAGCTGGTTTGAGCAGTTCTTC
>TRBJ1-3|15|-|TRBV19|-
CASSLNLGGRNTIYF
TGTGCCAGTAGTCTAAATTTGGGAGGAAGAAACACCATATATTTT
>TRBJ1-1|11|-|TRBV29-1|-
CSFNMNTEAFF
TGCAGCTTCAACATGAACACTGAAGCTTTCTTT
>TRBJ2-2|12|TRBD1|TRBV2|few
CASRTGPGELFF
TGTGCCAGTAGGACAGGGCCCGGGGAGCTGTTTTTT
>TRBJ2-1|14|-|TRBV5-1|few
CASSLETIYNEQFF
TGCGCCAGCAGCTTGGAGACTATATACAATGAGCAGTTCTTC
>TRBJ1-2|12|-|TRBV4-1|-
CASSQDRYGYTF
TGCGCCAGCAGCCAAGATCGGTATGGCTACACCTTC
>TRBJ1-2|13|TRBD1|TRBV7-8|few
CASSTQGAGGYTF
TGTGCCAGCAGCACCCAGGGGGCGGGTGGCTACACCTTC
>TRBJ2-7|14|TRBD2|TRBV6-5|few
CASSPGGSIYEQYF
TGTGCCAGCAGTCCCGGGGGGTCTATCTACGAGCAGTACTTC
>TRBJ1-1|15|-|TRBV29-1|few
CSVAKFAGEGAEAFF
TGCAGCGTTGCAAAGTTTGCAGGGGAAGGGGCTGAAGCTTTCTTT
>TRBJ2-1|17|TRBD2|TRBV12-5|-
CASGLVIAGGAYNEQFF
TGTGCTAGTGGTTTGGTTATCGCGGGAGGGGCCTACAATGAGCAGTTCTTC
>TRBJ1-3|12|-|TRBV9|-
CASSGTGNTIYF
TGTGCCAGCAGCGGTACTGGAAACACCATATATTTT
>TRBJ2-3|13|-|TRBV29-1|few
CSILTESTDTQYF
TGCAGCATCCTGACGGAGAGCACAGATACGCAGTATTTT
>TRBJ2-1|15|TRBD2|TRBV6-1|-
CASSELAGDRGEQFF
TGTGCCAGCAGTGAACTAGCGGGAGACCGGGGTGAGCAGTTCTTC
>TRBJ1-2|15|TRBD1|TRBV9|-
CASSVADRELDGYTF
TGTGCCAGCAGCGTAGCTGACAGGGAGTTGGATGGCTACACCTTC
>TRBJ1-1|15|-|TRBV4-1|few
CASSQGPTGYTEAFF
TGCGCCAGCAGCCAAGGTCCGACAGGCTACACTGAAGCTTTCTTT
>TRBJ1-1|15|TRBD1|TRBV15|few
CATSRRQGVDTEAFF
TGTGCCACCAGCAGAAGACAGGGTGTCGACACTGAAGCTTTCTTT
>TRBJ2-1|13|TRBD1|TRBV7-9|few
CASQGASNNEQFF
TGTGCCAGCCAGGGGGCTTCTAACAATGAGCAGTTCTTC
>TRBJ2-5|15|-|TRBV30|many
CAWRVRAGEGETQYF
TGTGCCTGGAGGGTACGCGCAGGGGAGGGGGAGACCCAGTACTTC
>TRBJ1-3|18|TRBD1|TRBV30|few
CAWSGGLQGFVVEDTIYF
TGTGCCTGGAGTGGCGGCCTACAGGGGTTTGTCGTGGAGGACACCATATATTTT
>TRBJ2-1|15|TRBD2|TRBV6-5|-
CASSGTSGSYNEQFF
TGTGCCAGCAGTGGGACTAGCGGGAGTTACAATGAGCAGTTCTTC
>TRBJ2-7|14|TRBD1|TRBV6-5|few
CASSSTDRKYEQYF
TGTGCCAGCAGCTCCACGGACAGGAAATACGAGCAGTACTTC
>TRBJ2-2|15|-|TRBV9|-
CASSVVDSLTGELFF
TGTGCCAGCAGCGTAGTAGACTCACTCACCGGGGAGCTGTTTTTT
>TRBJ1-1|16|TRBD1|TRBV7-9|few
CASSAGQGLANTEAFF
TGTGCCAGCAGCGCGGGACAGGGGTTAGCAAACACTGAAGCTTTCTTT
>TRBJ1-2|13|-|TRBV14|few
CASSPGINYGYTF
TGTGCCAGCAGCCCCGGGATCAACTATGGCTACACCTTC
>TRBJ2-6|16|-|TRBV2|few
CASISSVSSGANVLTF
TGTGCCAGCATATCCAGCGTGTCCTCTGGGGCCAACGTCCTGACTTTC
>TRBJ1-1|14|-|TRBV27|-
CASSPRGGVTEAFF
TGTGCCAGCAGCCCGAGGGGGGGCGTGACTGAAGCTTTCTTT
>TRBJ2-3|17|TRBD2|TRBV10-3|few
CAIRDPLAGPSTDTQYF
TGTGCCATCAGGGACCCACTAGCGGGCCCTAGCACAGATACGCAGTATTTT
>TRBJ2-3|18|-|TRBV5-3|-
CARSLAPGGKIRADTQYF
TGTGCCAGAAGCTTGGCCCCTGGGGGGAAGATTCGAGCAGATACGCAGTATTTT
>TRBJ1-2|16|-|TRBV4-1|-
CASSQYPGGAWYGYTF
TGCGCCAGCAGCCAATACCCGGGGGGCGCTTGGTATGGCTACACCTTC
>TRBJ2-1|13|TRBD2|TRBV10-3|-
CAIGGSLGNEQFF
TGTGCCATAGGCGGGAGTCTCGGGAATGAGCAGTTCTTC
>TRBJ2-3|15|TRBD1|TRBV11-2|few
CASSQDRAPPDTQYF
TGTGCCAGCAGCCAGGACAGGGCCCCTCCAGATACGCAGTATTTT
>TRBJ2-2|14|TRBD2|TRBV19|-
CASLTSGNTGELFF
TGTGCCAGTCTTACTAGCGGAAACACCGGGGAGCTGTTTTTT
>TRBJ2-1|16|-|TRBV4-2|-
CASSQDGSGLYNEQFF
TGTGCCAGCAGCCAAGATGGTAGCGGACTCTACAATGAGCAGTTCTTC
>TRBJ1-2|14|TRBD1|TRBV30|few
CAWQGTATNYGYTF
TGTGCCTGGCAGGGGACAGCCACTAACTATGGCTACACCTTC
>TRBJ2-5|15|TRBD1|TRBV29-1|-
CSVDPPGQGTETQYF
TGCAGCGTTGACCCTCCGGGACAGGGTACGGAGACCCAGTACTTC
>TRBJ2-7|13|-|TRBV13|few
CASRSGQTYEQYF
TGTGCCAGCAGATCAGGACAGACCTACGAGCAGTACTTC